The 30 T cell receptor beta chains listed next were all sequenced from one sample in a study of cytomegalovirus exposure and HLA in healthy donors. Primers included in the PCR were 60 Vbeta and 13 Jbeta primers. Sequencing was performed with immunoSEQ multiplex PCR; in TCRdb, only in-frame clones are kept and a portion is missing. The sample has 130,000 or so clones; about two thirds are singletons. The specimen was PBMCs. Receptors were obtained from a middle-aged man in good health and CMV-seropositive.

The chain carries TRBV5-4 and TRBJ2-7; TRBD2 agrees at 7 bases. Germline CDR1 reads SGHNT; CDR2 reads YYREEE (reference sequence). The length of the CDR3 is 12 residues. V lost 4 bases, J lost 7 bases, and 5 bases stayed unmatched. The CDR3: CASSPPGREQYF. The CDR3 DNA sequence: TGTGCCAGCAGCCCTCCCGGGAGGGAGCAGTACTTC.

This chain links TRBV20-1 with TRBJ1-4; no reliable D call. Germline CDR1 DFQATT, CDR2 SNEGSKA (reference sequence). Trimming pared 3 bases from V and 7 bases from J, leaving 6 bases between. This CDR3 comprises 11 residues. The CDR3 nucleotides are TGCAGTGCTAGCCCGGGTGAAAAACTGTTTTTT. Translated: CSASPGEKLFF.

The sample holds one count of this clone. J is TRBJ1-6 and V is TRBV2; 8 bases line up with TRBD1. The CDR3 sequence is 16 residues long. In germline, CDR1 is SNHLY, CDR2 FYNNEI. V was clipped by 7 bases and J by 2 bases; unmatched bases: 7. The CDR3 DNA sequence: TGTGCCAGCACATCACAGGGGGTGCCCTATAATTCACCCCTCCACTTT. Its translation is CASTSQGVPYNSPLHF.

The rearrangement joins TRBV28 to TRBJ1-4; the D is unclear. Trimming shortened V by 6 bases and J by 8 bases, and 19 bases separated the two germline ends. Germline lookup yields CDR1 MDHEN and CDR2 SYDVKM. The CDR3 contains 15 residues. The CDR3 nucleotides read TGTGCCAGCAGACCTCCGGGAGCCCCTCGGGAAAAACTGTTTTTT. It specifies CASRPPGAPREKLFF. The variable domain in full, with the rest retrieved from reference TRBV28 and TRBJ1-4, is DVKVTQSSRYLVKRTGEKVFLECVQDMDHENMFWYRQDPGLGLRLIYFSYDVKMKEKGDIPEGYSVSREKKERFSLILESASTNQTSMYLCASRPPGAPREKLFFGSGTQLSVL.

This clone has more than one count but fewer than ten. This chain joins TRBV6-1 and TRBJ1-6, with D uncertain. The germline V and J ends were trimmed by 0 bases and 10 bases, with 10 bases remaining between them. The CDR3 runs 14 residues. The germline gives CDR1 MNHNS, CDR2 SASEGT. The CDR3 is CASSEAADMSPLHF. The CDR3 nucleotides read TGTGCCAGCAGTGAAGCGGCAGACATGTCACCCCTCCACTTT.

A few counts support this clone. The chain couples TRBV5-1 to TRBJ1-6; D unclear. The ends were cut back, 4 bases at V and 8 bases at J, with 13 bases in the middle. Germline V CDR1 and CDR2: SGHRS, YFSETQ. The CDR3 totals 14 residues. The CDR3 DNA reads as TGCGCCAGCAGCCGCGGGTTCATGGATTCACCCCTCCACTTT. It translates to CASSRGFMDSPLHF.

The CDR3 region has the DNA TGCAGCGTGAGGACAGGGGGGTGGTATGGCTACACCTTC. Protein sequence: CSVRTGGWYGYTF. The J gene is TRBJ1-2, the V gene TRBV29-1, with 10 bases fitting TRBD1. CDR1 is SQVTM, CDR2 ANQGSEA, per germline. The ends lost 6 bases at V and 5 bases at J; junction bases unmatched: 6. This CDR3 is 13 amino acids long.

The genes are TRBV9 and TRBJ1-3; unclear D gene. Trimming took off 0 bases at V and 0 bases at J, with 4 bases between the two ends. Germline V gene sequence: CDR1 SGDLS, CDR2 YYNGEE. The CDR3 consists of 14 residues. CDR3 coding DNA: TGTGCCAGCAGCGTAGCCAGCTCTGGAAACACCATATATTTT. It translates to CASSVASSGNTIYF.

The V and J genes are TRBV29-1 and TRBJ2-1; tentatively, D is TRBD1 (6 bases). CDR3 length: 18 amino acids. CDR1 is SQVTM and CDR2 is ANQGSEA in the germline V gene. With 7 bases removed from V and 0 bases from J, the gap between germline ends came to 25 bases. The CDR3 loop is CSAVGAGDGGSSYNEQFF. CDR3 coding DNA: TGCAGCGCGGTAGGAGCAGGGGATGGGGGTAGCTCCTACAATGAGCAGTTCTTC.

V gene TRBV14 combines with J gene TRBJ2-7; 7 bases align to TRBD2. V gave up 3 bases and J gave up 8 bases; unmatched junction bases: 10. Germline V gives CDR1 SGHDN, CDR2 FVKESK. The CDR3 totals 14 residues. The CDR3 loop reads CASSQAGAPKKQYF. In DNA, the CDR3 is TGTGCCAGCAGCCAGGCGGGAGCGCCTAAAAAGCAGTACTTC.

The gene calls are TRBV19 and TRBJ2-7, with 8 positions matching TRBD2. The ends lost 6 bases at V and 3 bases at J; junction bases unmatched: 7. Looked up from germline, CDR1 is LNHDA and CDR2 is SQIVND (reference sequence). The CDR3 length is 14 residues. Here the CDR3 reads CASSPGLGDYEQYF. CDR3 coding DNA: TGTGCCAGTAGCCCGGGACTAGGGGACTACGAGCAGTACTTC. The full variable domain, completed using reference TRBV19 and TRBJ2-7, is DGGITQSPKYLFRKEGQNVTLSCEQNLNHDAMYWYRQDPGQGLRLIYYSQIVNDFQKGDIAEGYSVSREKKESFPLTVTSAQKNPTAFYLCASSPGLGDYEQYFGPGTRLTVT.

As regards this clone: The limits of the CDR3 on the DNA are not certain, so only TCRdb's listed CDR3 is given. V gene TRBV6-5 combines with J gene TRBJ2-5; TRBD2 reflects the table's D call only, with no check against the DNA. Germline V CDR1 and CDR2: MNHEY, SVGAGI. The CDR3 is 15 residues long, ends included. The CDR3: CASSSSASGSKTQYF.

A note on this clone: One junction end disagrees with the germline gene, perhaps due to a read error. The chain uses TRBV27 and TRBJ2-5, with 9 bases matching TRBD1. This CDR3 is built from 15 residues. From germline, CDR1 is MNHEY and CDR2 SMNVEV (reference sequence). The CDR3 loop is CASRPGQGRQGTQYF. In DNA form, the CDR3 reads TGTGCCAGCAGGCCGGGACAGGGAAGGCAAGGGACCCAGTACTTC.

The gene calls are TRBV27 and TRBJ1-2; 11 nucleotides match TRBD1. The J segment lost 0 bases and the V segment lost 1 base, leaving 13 bases of the junction unmatched. This CDR3 has 20 amino acids. CDR1 is MNHEY and CDR2 is SMNVEV in the germline V gene (reference sequence). CDR3 sequence (DNA): TGTGCCAGCAGTTTATTTAGCATAGGACAGGGGGCCGAAGCTAACTATGGCTACACCTTC. It codes for CASSLFSIGQGAEANYGYTF.

The chain is built from TRBV29-1 and TRBJ1-2, with TRBD1 identical over 8 bases. The trim removed 7 bases at V and 0 bases at J, leaving 4 bases unmatched. Germline CDR1 reads SQVTM; CDR2 reads ANQGSEA. The CDR3 contains 13 residues. The CDR3 region is CSAGQGANYGYTF. CDR3 coding DNA: TGCAGCGCCGGACAGGGAGCTAACTATGGCTACACCTTC. Combining the CDR3 with reference TRBV29-1 and TRBJ1-2 gives the whole variable domain SAVISQKPSRDICQRGTSLTIQCQVDSQVTMMFWYRQQPGQSLTLIATANQGSEATYESGFVIDKFPISRPNLTFSTLTVSNMSPEDSSIYLCSAGQGANYGYTFGSGTRLTVV.

V and J are TRBV27 and TRBJ1-1; D is perhaps TRBD1 (5 bases). V was trimmed by 3 bases and J by 6 bases, leaving 20 bases between them. Looked up from germline, CDR1 is MNHEY and CDR2 is SMNVEV (reference sequence). There are 16 residues in the CDR3. The CDR3 here is CASSLTRQSGGAEAFF. CDR3 DNA sequence: TGTGCCAGCAGTTTGACACGACAATCGGGAGGGGCTGAAGCTTTCTTT.

V and J are TRBV6-5 and TRBJ1-1; 7 bases line up with TRBD1. CDR3 length: 14 amino acids. The J segment lost 10 bases and the V segment lost 5 bases, leaving 13 bases of the junction unmatched. Germline V gene sequence: CDR1 MNHEY, CDR2 SVGAGI. CDR3 in DNA: TGTGCCAGCAGTGACAGGGTTAGCCTCCGTGGAGCTTTCTTT. Encoded protein: CASSDRVSLRGAFF.

V usage is TRBV7-9 and J usage is TRBJ2-7; TRBD1 aligns across 12 bases. V shed 4 bases, J shed 4 bases, and the junction held 17 bases outside the gene matches. The CDR3 runs 19 residues. Germline loops: CDR1 SEHNR, CDR2 FQNEAQ (reference sequence). In nucleotides, the CDR3 is TGTGCCAGCAGCTACGGATCCCCGGGACAGGGGGCGCAGGCTTACGAGCAGTACTTC. Protein: CASSYGSPGQGAQAYEQYF.

This chain joins TRBV27 and TRBJ2-7, with 7 bases fitting TRBD2. This CDR3 has 14 amino acids. J was trimmed by 3 bases and V by 5 bases; bases with no gene match: 7. CDR1 is MNHEY and CDR2 is SMNVEV in the germline V gene (reference sequence). CDR3 nucleotide sequence: TGTGCCAGCAGTCGCGAAGCGGGACTCTACGAGCAGTACTTC. Translation: CASSREAGLYEQYF.

This clone was found a few times. The V gene is TRBV4-2, the J gene TRBJ1-5; D is perhaps TRBD1 (5 bases). In germline, CDR1 is LGHNA, CDR2 YNFKEQ. V lost 1 base to trimming and J lost 0 bases, with 16 bases between them. CDR3 length equals 18 residues. The CDR3 coding sequence is TGTGCCAGCAGCCAAGGGGGCAGCCAAGCTTATAGCAATCAGCCCCAGCATTTT. Protein product: CASSQGGSQAYSNQPQHF.

J is TRBJ2-1 and V is TRBV7-9, with 8 nucleotides matching TRBD2. Germline loops: CDR1 SEHNR, CDR2 FQNEAQ (reference sequence). V shed 7 bases, J shed 5 bases, and the junction held 4 bases outside the gene matches. The CDR3 totals 13 residues. CDR3 sequence reads: CASIPGGDNEQFF. The CDR3 bases are TGTGCCAGCATCCCGGGGGGGGACAATGAGCAGTTCTTC.

V gene TRBV25-1 combines with J gene TRBJ1-1; tentatively, D is TRBD1 (5 bases). In germline, CDR1 is MGHDK, CDR2 SYGVNS. The CDR3 sequence is 16 residues long. Trimming left V 7 bases short and J 7 bases short, with 25 bases between. Written as DNA, the CDR3 is TGTGCCAGCACCGACAATGGACCCGACAGAAGCCTTGAAGCTTTCTTT. Translating it yields CASTDNGPDRSLEAFF.

This clone was picked up one time. V gene TRBV6-5 combines with J gene TRBJ1-4; tentatively, D is TRBD1 (6 bases). This CDR3 spans 15 amino acids. Trimming took off 2 bases at V and 3 bases at J, with 10 bases between the two ends. Germline loops: CDR1 MNHEY, CDR2 SVGAGI. CDR3 nucleotide sequence: TGTGCCAGCAGTTACGGGCCAGGGGCTAATGAAAAACTGTTTTTT. This encodes CASSYGPGANEKLFF.

V and J are TRBV5-1 and TRBJ1-4; D is undetermined. From germline, CDR1 is SGHRS and CDR2 YFSETQ. This CDR3 is 15 amino acids long. Trimming left V 4 bases short and J 8 bases short, with 18 bases between. This chain's CDR3 is CASSPERARREKLFF. In DNA form, the CDR3 reads TGCGCCAGCAGCCCGGAGAGGGCCCGGAGGGAAAAACTGTTTTTT. The whole variable domain, filled in from reference TRBV5-1 and TRBJ1-4, reads KAGVTQTPRYLIKTRGQQVTLSCSPISGHRSVSWYQQTPGQGLQFLFEYFSETQRNKGNFPGRFSGRQFSNSRSEMNVSTLELGDSALYLCASSPERARREKLFFGSGTQLSVL.

The chain links TRBV7-9 to TRBJ2-7; 8 bases fit TRBD1. There are 14 residues in the CDR3. The germline V gene has CDR1 SEHNR and CDR2 FQNEAQ (reference sequence). The ends lost 5 bases at V and 6 bases at J; junction bases unmatched: 9. The CDR3 spells CASSPIQGAAEQYF. For the CDR3, the DNA is TGTGCCAGCAGCCCCATTCAGGGGGCGGCCGAGCAGTACTTC.

J is TRBJ1-1 and V is TRBV15; D gene uncertain. The CDR3 runs to 12 residues. Trimming left V 3 bases short and J 7 bases short, with 9 bases between. Per the germline V gene, CDR1 is LNHNV and CDR2 is YYDKDF (reference sequence). The CDR3 region has the DNA TGTGCCACCAGCAGTAGAAGATATGAAGCTTTCTTT. This codes for CATSSRRYEAFF. Together with reference TRBV15 and TRBJ1-1, the CDR3 gives the full variable domain: DAMVIQNPRYQVTQFGKPVTLSCSQTLNHNVMYWYQQKSSQAPKLLFHYYDKDFNNEADTPDNFQSRRPNTSFCFLDIRSPGLGDTAMYLCATSSRRYEAFFGQGTRLTVV.

The chain links TRBV7-9 to TRBJ1-1; no firm D call. Trimming took off 2 bases at V and 4 bases at J, with 5 bases between the two ends. This CDR3 has 12 amino acids. Per germline, CDR1 SEHNR and CDR2 FQNEAQ (reference sequence). The CDR3, as DNA: TGTGCCAGCAGCTTATCGGTCACTGAAGCTTTCTTT. The encoded protein is CASSLSVTEAFF. The full variable domain, in which reference TRBV7-9 and TRBJ1-1 provide the parts outside the CDR3, is DTGVSQNPRHKITKRGQNVTFRCDPISEHNRLYWYRQTLGQGPEFLTYFQNEAQLEKSRLLSDRFSAERPKGSFSTLEIQRTEQGDSAMYLCASSLSVTEAFFGQGTRLTVV.

The chain joins TRBV2 to TRBJ1-1; no reliable D call. The CDR3 runs to 15 residues. The V gene lost 1 base and the J gene lost 1 base, with 10 bases spanning the gap. In germline, CDR1 is SNHLY, CDR2 FYNNEI. DNA for the CDR3: TGTGCCAGCAGTGAAGTCCAGAACGCGAACACTGAAGCTTTCTTT. Amino acids: CASSEVQNANTEAFF.

The chain uses TRBV27 and TRBJ1-1; D remains unclear. Trimming left V 4 bases short and J 0 bases short, with 9 bases between. CDR1 and CDR2 from the germline V gene are MNHEY and SMNVEV (reference sequence). The CDR3 runs 14 residues. The CDR3 nucleotides read TGTGCCAGCAGTTGGTTGGGCCTGAACACTGAAGCTTTCTTT. This encodes CASSWLGLNTEAFF.

This clone was counted between two and nine times. The chain recombines TRBV19 with TRBJ2-2; TRBD1 matches at 8 bases. Trimming cost V 10 bases and J 6 bases; bases outside gene matches: 7. The CDR3 is 13 amino acids. Germline-derived CDR1 and CDR2 are LNHDA and SQIVND (reference sequence). CDR3 nucleotide sequence: TGTGCCACCGGACAGGGCGACGCCGGGGAGCTGTTTTTT. Its translation: CATGQGDAGELFF.